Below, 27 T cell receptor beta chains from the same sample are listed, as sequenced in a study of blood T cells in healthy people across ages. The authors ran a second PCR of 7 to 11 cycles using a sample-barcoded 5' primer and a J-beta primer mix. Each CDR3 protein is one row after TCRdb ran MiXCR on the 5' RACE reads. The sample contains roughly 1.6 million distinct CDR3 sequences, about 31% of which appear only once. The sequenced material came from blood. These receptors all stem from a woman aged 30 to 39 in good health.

CDR3 protein: CASSHYLGGFNTEAFF. CDR3 coding DNA: TGTGCCAGCAGCCACTATCTGGGGGGCTTTAACACTGAAGCTTTCTTT. The V call is TRBV3-1, the J call TRBJ1-1; a possible D gene is TRBD1 (6 bases). The CDR3 runs 16 residues. The germline V and J ends were trimmed by 3 bases and 2 bases, with 16 bases remaining between them. The germline V gene has CDR1 LGHDT and CDR2 YNNKEL (reference sequence).

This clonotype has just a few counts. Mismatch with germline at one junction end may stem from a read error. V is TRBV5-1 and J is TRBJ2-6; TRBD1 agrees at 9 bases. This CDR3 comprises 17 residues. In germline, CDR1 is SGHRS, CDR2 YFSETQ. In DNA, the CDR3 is TGCGCCAGCAGCTTGGATGACAGGGGGACTGGGGTCAACGTCCTGACTTTC. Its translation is CASSLDDRGTGVNVLTF. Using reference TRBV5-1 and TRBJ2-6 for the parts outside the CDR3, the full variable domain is KAGVTQTPRYLIKTRGQQVTLSCSPISGHRSVSWYQQTPGQGLQFLFEYFSETQRNKGNFPGRFSGRQFSNSRSEMNVSTLELGDSALYLCASSLDDRGTGVNVLTFGAGSRLTVL.

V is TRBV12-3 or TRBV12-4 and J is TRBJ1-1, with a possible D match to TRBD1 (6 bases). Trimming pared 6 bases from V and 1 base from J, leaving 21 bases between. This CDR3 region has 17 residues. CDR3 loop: CASRFRGYRDKNTEAFF. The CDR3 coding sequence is TGTGCCAGCAGGTTTAGGGGATACAGGGATAAGAACACTGAAGCTTTCTTT.

CDR3 in amino acids: CASSSLTLEAFF. CDR3 nucleotides: TGTGCCAGCAGTTCGCTCACGTTGGAAGCTTTCTTT. The J gene is TRBJ1-1, the V gene TRBV7-9; D uncertain. V was trimmed by 6 bases and J by 8 bases, leaving 13 bases between them. The CDR3 has 12 residues. Per the germline V gene, CDR1 is SEHNR and CDR2 is FQNEAQ (reference sequence).

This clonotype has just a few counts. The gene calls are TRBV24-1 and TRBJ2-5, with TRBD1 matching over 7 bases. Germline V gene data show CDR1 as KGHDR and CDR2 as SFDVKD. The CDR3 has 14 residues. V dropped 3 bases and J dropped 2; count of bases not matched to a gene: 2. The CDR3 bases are TGTGCCACCAGTGATCCGACAGGGCAAGAGACCCAGTACTTC. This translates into CATSDPTGQETQYF.

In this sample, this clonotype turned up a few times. CDR3 sequence (DNA): TGTGCCAGCAGTTACCTGTGGGACCGGGGCCGTGAGGGCTACGAGCAGTACTTC. Its translation: CASSYLWDRGREGYEQYF. The J gene is TRBJ2-7, the V gene TRBV6-2 or TRBV6-3; possibly TRBD1 or TRBD2 for D (5 bases each). The length of the CDR3 is 18 residues. From germline, CDR1 is MNHEY and CDR2 SVGEGT. The V gene lost 2 bases and the J gene lost 3 bases, with 23 bases spanning the gap.

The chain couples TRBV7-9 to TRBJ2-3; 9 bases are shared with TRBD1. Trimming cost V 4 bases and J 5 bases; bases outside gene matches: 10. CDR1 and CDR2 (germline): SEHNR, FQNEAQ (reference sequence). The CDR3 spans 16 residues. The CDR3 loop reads CASSSPRDRVGDTQYF. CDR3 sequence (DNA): TGTGCCAGCAGCTCTCCCCGGGACAGGGTAGGAGATACGCAGTATTTT.

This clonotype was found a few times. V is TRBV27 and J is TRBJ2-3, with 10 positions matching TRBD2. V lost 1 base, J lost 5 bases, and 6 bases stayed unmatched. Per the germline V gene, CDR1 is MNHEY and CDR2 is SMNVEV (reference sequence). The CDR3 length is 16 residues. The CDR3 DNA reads TGTGCCAGCAGTTTATTAGCTAGCGGGGGTTTAGATACGCAGTATTTT. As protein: CASSLLASGGLDTQYF.

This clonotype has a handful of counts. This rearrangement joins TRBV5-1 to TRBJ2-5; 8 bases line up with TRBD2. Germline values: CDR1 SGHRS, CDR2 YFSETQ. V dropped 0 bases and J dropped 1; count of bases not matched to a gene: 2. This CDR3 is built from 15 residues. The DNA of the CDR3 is TGCGCCAGCAGCTTGGAAGCGGGGGCCCAAGAGACCCAGTACTTC. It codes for CASSLEAGAQETQYF.

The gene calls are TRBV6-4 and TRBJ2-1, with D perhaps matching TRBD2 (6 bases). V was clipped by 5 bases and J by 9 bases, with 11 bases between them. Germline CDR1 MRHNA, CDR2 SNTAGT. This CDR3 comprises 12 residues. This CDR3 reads CASSFQGGEQFF. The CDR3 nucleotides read TGTGCCAGCAGTTTTCAGGGAGGTGAGCAGTTCTTC.

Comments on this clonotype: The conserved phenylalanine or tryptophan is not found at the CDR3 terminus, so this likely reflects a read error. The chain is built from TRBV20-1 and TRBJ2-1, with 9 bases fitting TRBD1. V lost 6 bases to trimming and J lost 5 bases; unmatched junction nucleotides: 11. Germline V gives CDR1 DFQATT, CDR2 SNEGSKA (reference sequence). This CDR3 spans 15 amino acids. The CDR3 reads CSATMPGQGNNEQFC. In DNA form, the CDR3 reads TGCAGTGCCACTATGCCGGGACAGGGTAACAATGAGCAGTTCTGC.

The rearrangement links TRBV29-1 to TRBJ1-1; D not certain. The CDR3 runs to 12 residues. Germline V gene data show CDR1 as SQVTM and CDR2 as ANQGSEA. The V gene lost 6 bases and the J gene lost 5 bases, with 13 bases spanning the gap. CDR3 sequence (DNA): TGCAGCGTCCCTCTCGCTGGAACTGAAGCTTTCTTT. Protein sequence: CSVPLAGTEAFF.

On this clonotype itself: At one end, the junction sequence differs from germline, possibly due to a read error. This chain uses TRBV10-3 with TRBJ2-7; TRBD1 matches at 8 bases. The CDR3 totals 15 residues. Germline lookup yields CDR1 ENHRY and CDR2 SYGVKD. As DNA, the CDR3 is TGTACCATCAGTGACCCCTCCCCAGGGGGCTACATCCAGTACTTC. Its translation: CTISDPSPGGYIQYF.

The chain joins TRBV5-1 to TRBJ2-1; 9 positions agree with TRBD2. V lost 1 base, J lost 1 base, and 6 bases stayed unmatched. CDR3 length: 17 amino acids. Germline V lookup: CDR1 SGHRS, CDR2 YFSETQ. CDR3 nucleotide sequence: TGCGCCAGCAGCTTGCTGGCTAGCGGGGTTTCCTACAATGAGCAGTTCTTC. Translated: CASSLLASGVSYNEQFF. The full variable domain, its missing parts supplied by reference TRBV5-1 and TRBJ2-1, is KAGVTQTPRYLIKTRGQQVTLSCSPISGHRSVSWYQQTPGQGLQFLFEYFSETQRNKGNFPGRFSGRQFSNSRSEMNVSTLELGDSALYLCASSLLASGVSYNEQFFGPGTRLTVL.

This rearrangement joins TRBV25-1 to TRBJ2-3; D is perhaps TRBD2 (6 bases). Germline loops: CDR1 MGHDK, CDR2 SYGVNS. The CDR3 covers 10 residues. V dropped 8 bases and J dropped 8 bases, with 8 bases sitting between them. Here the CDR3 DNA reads TGTGCCAGCCAGGGAGGTACGCAGTATTTT. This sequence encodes CASQGGTQYF.

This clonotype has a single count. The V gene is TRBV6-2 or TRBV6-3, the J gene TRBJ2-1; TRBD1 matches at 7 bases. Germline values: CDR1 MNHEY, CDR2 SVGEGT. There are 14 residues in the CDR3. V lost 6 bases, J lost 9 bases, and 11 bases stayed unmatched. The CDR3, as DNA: TGTGCCAGCAGCCTCCGGGACAGCTCGAGTGAGCAGTTCTTC. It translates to CASSLRDSSSEQFF.

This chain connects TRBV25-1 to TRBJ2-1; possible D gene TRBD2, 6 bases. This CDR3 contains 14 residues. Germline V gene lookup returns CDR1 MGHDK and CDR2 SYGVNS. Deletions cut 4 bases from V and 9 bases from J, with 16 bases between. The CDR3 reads CASSGLKTGGEQFF. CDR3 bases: TGTGCCAGCAGTGGGTTGAAGACCGGGGGTGAGCAGTTCTTC. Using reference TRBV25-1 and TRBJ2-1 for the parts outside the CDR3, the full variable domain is EADIYQTPRYLVIGTGKKITLECSQTMGHDKMYWYQQDPGMELHLIHYSYGVNSTEKGDLSSESTVSRIRTEHFPLTLESARPSHTSQYLCASSGLKTGGEQFFGPGTRLTVL.

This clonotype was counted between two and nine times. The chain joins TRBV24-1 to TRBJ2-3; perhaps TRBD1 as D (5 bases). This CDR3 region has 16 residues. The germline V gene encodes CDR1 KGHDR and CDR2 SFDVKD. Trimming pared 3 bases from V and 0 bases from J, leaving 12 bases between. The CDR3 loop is CATSDTDSASTDTQYF. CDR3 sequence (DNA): TGTGCCACCAGTGATACAGACAGCGCTAGCACAGATACGCAGTATTTT.

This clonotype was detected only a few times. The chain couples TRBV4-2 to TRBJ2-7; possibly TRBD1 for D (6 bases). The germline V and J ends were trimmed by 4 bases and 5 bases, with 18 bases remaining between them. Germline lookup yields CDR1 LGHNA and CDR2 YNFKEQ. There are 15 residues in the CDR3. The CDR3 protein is CASSPRDGGTHEQYF. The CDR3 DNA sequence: TGTGCCAGCAGCCCAAGGGATGGGGGCACGCACGAGCAGTACTTC.

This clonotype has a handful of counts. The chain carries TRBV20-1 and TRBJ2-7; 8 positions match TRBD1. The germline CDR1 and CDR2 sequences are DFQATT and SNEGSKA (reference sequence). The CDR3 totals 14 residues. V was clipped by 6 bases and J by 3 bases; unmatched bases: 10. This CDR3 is CSAKETGVIYEQYF. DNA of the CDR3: TGCAGTGCCAAAGAGACAGGGGTAATCTACGAGCAGTACTTC.

The CDR3 nucleotides are TGCGCCAGCAGACAAAGAGGGGAAGGCACAGATACGCAGTATTTT. It yields the protein CASRQRGEGTDTQYF. The genes are TRBV4-1 and TRBJ2-3; the D call may be TRBD1 or TRBD2 (5 bases each). V dropped 6 bases and J dropped 1 base, with 14 bases sitting between them. CDR3 length equals 15 residues. The germline gives CDR1 MGHRA, CDR2 YSYEKL.

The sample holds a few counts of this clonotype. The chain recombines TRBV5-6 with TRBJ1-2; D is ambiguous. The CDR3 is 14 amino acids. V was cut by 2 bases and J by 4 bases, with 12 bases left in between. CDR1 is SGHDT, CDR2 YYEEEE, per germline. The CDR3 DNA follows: TGTGCCAGCAGCTTCGAAGGAACGGCCTATGGCTACACCTTC. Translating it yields CASSFEGTAYGYTF.

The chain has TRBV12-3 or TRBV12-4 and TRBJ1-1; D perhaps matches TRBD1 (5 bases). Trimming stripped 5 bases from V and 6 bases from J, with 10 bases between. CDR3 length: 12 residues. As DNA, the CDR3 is TGTGCCAGCAGTCCACCGGGGGCTGAAGCTTTCTTT. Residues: CASSPPGAEAFF.

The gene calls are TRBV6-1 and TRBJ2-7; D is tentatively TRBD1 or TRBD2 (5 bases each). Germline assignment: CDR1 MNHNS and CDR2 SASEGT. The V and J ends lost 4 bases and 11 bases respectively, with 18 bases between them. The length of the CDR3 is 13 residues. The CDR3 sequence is CASSVPSRDPKYF. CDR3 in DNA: TGTGCCAGCAGTGTCCCTTCCCGGGACCCGAAGTACTTC.

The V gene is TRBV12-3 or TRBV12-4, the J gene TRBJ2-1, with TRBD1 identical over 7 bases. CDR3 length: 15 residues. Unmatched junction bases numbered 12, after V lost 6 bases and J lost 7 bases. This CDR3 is CASRRPGGQWNEQFF. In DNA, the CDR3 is TGTGCCAGCAGGCGCCCAGGGGGACAATGGAATGAGCAGTTCTTC.

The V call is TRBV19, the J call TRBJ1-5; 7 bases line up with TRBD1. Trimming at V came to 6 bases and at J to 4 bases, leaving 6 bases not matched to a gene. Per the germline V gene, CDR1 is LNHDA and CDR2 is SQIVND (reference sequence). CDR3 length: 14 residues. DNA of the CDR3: TGTGCCAGTAGCGACGGGACAGTGAATCAGCCCCAGCATTTT. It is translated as CASSDGTVNQPQHF.

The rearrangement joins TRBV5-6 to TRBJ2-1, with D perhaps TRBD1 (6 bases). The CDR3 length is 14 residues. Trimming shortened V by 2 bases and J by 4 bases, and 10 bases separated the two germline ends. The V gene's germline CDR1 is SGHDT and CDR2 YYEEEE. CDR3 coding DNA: TGTGCCAGCAGCTTCACAGGGCCGTACAATGAGCAGTTCTTC. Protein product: CASSFTGPYNEQFF.